Below, 30 T cell receptor beta chains from the same sample are listed, as sequenced in a study of regulatory T cells in long-lasting Graves disease. As for time point: newly diagnosed GD, antithyroid drugs for less than 3 months. Construction of the TCR library relied on RNA isolated from PBMCs. For TCR beta, libraries came from iRepertoire HTBI primers and Arm-PCR of CDR3 regions. TCRdb processed the multiplex PCR reads anew with MiXCR; each CDR3 protein has one entry. Here the sample spans hundreds of thousands of distinct CDR3 sequences, 15% to 20% being singletons. This sample was shared with a second study, whose subject was T cells in Graves' hyperthyroidism and ophthalmopathy.

This material consisted of peripheral blood mononuclear cells (PBMCs), taken at new diagnosis, from a patient treated with antithyroid drugs. Receptors were obtained from a woman aged 35 to 59 with Graves disease.

This clonotype was detected ten times or more. V is TRBV7-9 and J is TRBJ1-1, with unresolved D. The CDR3 sequence is 14 residues long. Germline V CDR1 and CDR2: SEHNR, FQNEAQ (reference sequence). Trimming took 1 base from V and 4 from J, leaving 10 bases between them. The CDR3 DNA follows: TGTGCCAGCAGCTTAGACACTATTCTCACTGAAGCTTTCTTT. Its protein is CASSLDTILTEAFF.

Many counts were recorded for this clonotype. The chain carries TRBV18 and TRBJ2-2, with 11 positions matching TRBD2. V lost 8 bases, J lost 5 bases, and 4 bases stayed unmatched. The length of the CDR3 is 14 residues. Germline V CDR1 and CDR2: KGHSH, LQKENI. The CDR3 is CASSPSGGTGELFF. The DNA for the CDR3 is TGTGCCAGCAGTCCTAGCGGGGGGACCGGGGAGCTGTTTTTT.

This rearrangement joins TRBV29-1 to TRBJ2-1, with 7 bases lining up with TRBD1. Germline trimming cut 0 bases from V and 2 bases from J; bases unmatched to any gene: 10. The germline CDR1 and CDR2 sequences are SQVTM and ANQGSEA. This CDR3 has 17 amino acids. CDR3 region: CSVEDSVRGRAYNEQFF. DNA for the CDR3: TGCAGCGTTGAAGATTCGGTTAGGGGGCGAGCCTACAATGAGCAGTTCTTC.

This clonotype was detected many times. V gene TRBV11-2 combines with J gene TRBJ2-1; the D gene is possibly TRBD1 (5 bases). Germline lookup yields CDR1 SGHAT and CDR2 FQNNGV. The CDR3 has 14 amino acids. Trimming took off 3 bases at V and 2 bases at J, with 8 bases between the two ends. The CDR3 DNA is TGTGCCAGCAGCTTCCCCAGGGCCTACAATGAGCAGTTCTTC. Residues: CASSFPRAYNEQFF.

As concerns this clonotype: At one end the junction does not follow the germline gene, possibly because of a read error. The rearrangement uses TRBV19 and TRBJ2-7; 7 bases are a match to TRBD2. The CDR3 totals 13 residues. The germline V gene encodes CDR1 LNHDA and CDR2 SQIVND (reference sequence). The CDR3 DNA reads TGTGCCAGTGGTATTCGGGGGGACTACGAGCAGTACTTC. This gives the protein CASGIRGDYEQYF.

This clonotype occurred many times. The J gene is TRBJ1-1, the V gene TRBV20-1; no definite D call. The V gene's germline CDR1 is DFQATT and CDR2 SNEGSKA (reference sequence). V gave up 0 bases and J gave up 5 bases, with 10 bases separating them. The CDR3 covers 13 residues. The CDR3 reads CSARDLVGTEAFF. In DNA, the CDR3 is TGCAGTGCTAGAGATCTTGTGGGGACTGAAGCTTTCTTT.

The table lists this clonotype with a few counts. The V call is TRBV4-1, the J call TRBJ2-3; D is possibly TRBD1 (5 bases). The CDR3 is 15 amino acids. Germline loops: CDR1 MGHRA, CDR2 YSYEKL. Trimming left V 1 base short and J 1 base short, with 9 bases between. The CDR3 DNA is TGCGCCAGCAGCCAAGTCAGGGCCCGCACAGATACGCAGTATTTT. It is translated as CASSQVRARTDTQYF.

At least ten counts were recorded for this clonotype. J is TRBJ2-1 and V is TRBV6-2 or TRBV6-3, with no clear D. The CDR3 runs to 13 residues. Germline V gives CDR1 MNHEY, CDR2 SVGEGT. Between the trimmed V and J ends, which lost 7 bases and 7 bases, there was a span of 14 bases. DNA of the CDR3: TGTGCCAGCATCGAGACAACACAGAATGAGCAGTTCTTC. It specifies CASIETTQNEQFF.

This clonotype was detected only a few times. The chain has TRBV3-1 and TRBJ1-6, with D possibly TRBD1 on 5 matching bases. Germline V CDR1 and CDR2: LGHDT, YNNKEL (reference sequence). With 4 bases removed from V and 10 bases from J, the gap between germline ends came to 11 bases. The CDR3 covers 13 residues. The CDR3 region is CASSRSGGSPLHF. The CDR3 coding sequence is TGTGCCAGCAGCCGTAGCGGGGGGTCACCCCTCCACTTT.

This clonotype was seen more than once but under ten times. This chain uses TRBV4-1 with TRBJ1-5; D might be TRBD1 (6 bases). The CDR3 loop spans 16 amino acids. The V gene lost 4 bases and the J gene lost 4 bases, with 17 bases spanning the gap. The germline V gene encodes CDR1 MGHRA and CDR2 YSYEKL. CDR3 DNA sequence: TGCGCCAGCAGCCCCGCCGGGACAAACATAAATCAGCCCCAGCATTTT. This translates into CASSPAGTNINQPQHF.

This clonotype was seen more than once but under ten times. The chain couples TRBV5-1 to TRBJ1-2; TRBD1 matches 9 bases. Germline V gene sequence: CDR1 SGHRS, CDR2 YFSETQ. CDR3 length equals 14 residues. Trimming removed 0 bases from V and 8 bases from J; junction bases left unmatched: 5. The CDR3 spells CASSLARQGGGYTF. CDR3 coding DNA: TGCGCCAGCAGCTTGGCCCGACAGGGGGGCGGCTACACCTTC.

This clonotype was detected many times. This rearrangement joins TRBV10-3 to TRBJ1-1; D remains unclear. CDR3 length: 14 amino acids. V lost 4 bases and J 6 bases, leaving 15 bases between the germline ends. Germline values: CDR1 ENHRY, CDR2 SYGVKD. CDR3 sequence (DNA): TGTGCCATCAGTGTTGGACGCCAAGGCGCTGAAGCTTTCTTT. Amino acid sequence: CAISVGRQGAEAFF.

The rearrangement uses TRBV10-1 and TRBJ1-1; 12 nucleotides line up with TRBD1. CDR3 length: 16 residues. With V trimmed by 6 bases and J by 7 bases, 12 bases remained unmatched. The germline gives CDR1 WNHNN, CDR2 SYGVQD (reference sequence). The CDR3 bases are TGCGCCAGCAGGATTCGACGGGGACAGGGGGCCGGTGAAGCTTTCTTT. Translated: CASRIRRGQGAGEAFF.

The V gene is TRBV18, the J gene TRBJ2-1; 9 bases fit TRBD1. This CDR3 spans 14 amino acids. Germline V lookup: CDR1 KGHSH, CDR2 LQKENI. V lost 4 bases to trimming and J lost 8 bases; unmatched junction nucleotides: 6. For the CDR3, the DNA is TGTGCCAGCTCACGTACAGGGGGCTCAGATGAGCAGTTCTTC. Amino acids: CASSRTGGSDEQFF.

The chain joins TRBV29-1 to TRBJ2-5; D not certain. CDR1 SQVTM and CDR2 ANQGSEA come from the germline V gene. This CDR3 spans 11 amino acids. V lost 6 bases and J 5 bases, leaving 10 bases between the germline ends. CDR3 loop: CSVDPLETQYF. The CDR3 coding sequence is TGCAGCGTGGACCCCTTGGAGACCCAGTACTTC.

This clonotype was seen many times. The chain has TRBV6-1 and TRBJ2-7; TRBD2 agrees at 10 bases. Trimming took 4 bases from V and 3 from J; bases not matched to a gene: 3. The CDR3 is 14 residues long. CDR1 MNHNS and CDR2 SASEGT come from the germline V gene. CDR3 in amino acids: CASSGAGGHYEQYF. The CDR3 region has the DNA TGTGCCAGCAGTGGAGCGGGGGGGCACTACGAGCAGTACTTC.

The chain uses TRBV7-9 and TRBJ1-2; TRBD1 might be the D (5 bases). V was cut by 5 bases and J by 8 bases, with 15 bases left in between. Germline lookup yields CDR1 SEHNR and CDR2 FQNEAQ (reference sequence). The CDR3 consists of 13 residues. The CDR3 DNA reads TGTGCCAGCAGCCCCTGGGACGAGGGAGGCTACACCTTC. Translation gives CASSPWDEGGYTF.

With regard to this clonotype: A single base separates this from a much larger clone, so it may be a read error. This rearrangement joins TRBV6-1 to TRBJ1-2; 11 bases are a match to TRBD1. The CDR3 runs to 18 residues. Germline V lookup: CDR1 MNHNS, CDR2 SASEGT. CDR3 DNA: TGTGCCAGCAGTCCAAAGGGACAGGGGGACGGATTTAACTATGGCTGCACCTTC. Translating it yields CASSPKGQGDGFNYGCTF.

This clonotype was counted ten times or more. The junction shows a germline mismatch at one end, possibly a read error. The J gene is TRBJ1-2, the V gene TRBV13; tentatively, D is TRBD1 (6 bases). Germline V gives CDR1 PRHDT, CDR2 FYEKMQ (reference sequence). CDR3 length equals 14 residues. The CDR3 coding sequence is TGCGCCAGCAGCTTGGGGGGCGCGGACTATGGCTACACCTTC. This sequence encodes CASSLGGADYGYTF.

This clonotype came up a few times. This chain uses TRBV9 with TRBJ2-2; D perhaps matches TRBD1 (5 bases). The germline gives CDR1 SGDLS, CDR2 YYNGEE. This CDR3 contains 15 residues. V was clipped by 0 bases and J by 2 bases, with 8 bases between them. The CDR3 reads CASSVGQGNTGELFF. In DNA, the CDR3 is TGTGCCAGCAGCGTAGGGCAGGGTAACACCGGGGAGCTGTTTTTT.

In the case of this clonotype: This clone may be a read error of a much larger clone one base away. The V gene is TRBV7-9, the J gene TRBJ1-1, with 10 bases lining up with TRBD1. Germline CDR1 SEHNR, CDR2 FQNEAQ (reference sequence). The length of the CDR3 is 15 residues. The chain's CDR3 is CASSVGQGRNTKAFF. Here the CDR3 DNA reads TGTGCCAGCAGCGTGGGACAGGGGCGTAACACTAAAGCTTTCTTT.

This clonotype turned up a few times. V and J are TRBV7-9 and TRBJ2-5, with D hard to call. CDR3 length: 16 residues. The germline V and J ends were trimmed by 1 base and 0 bases, with 12 bases remaining between them. CDR1 and CDR2 from the germline V gene are SEHNR and FQNEAQ (reference sequence). CDR3 residues: CASSLVGRSYQETQYF. The DNA of the CDR3 is TGTGCCAGCAGCTTAGTGGGCCGAAGTTACCAAGAGACCCAGTACTTC. Filled out from reference TRBV7-9 and TRBJ2-5, the complete variable domain reads DTGVSQNPRHKITKRGQNVTFRCDPISEHNRLYWYRQTLGQGPEFLTYFQNEAQLEKSRLLSDRFSAERPKGSFSTLEIQRTEQGDSAMYLCASSLVGRSYQETQYFGPGTRLLVL.

The rearrangement uses TRBV12-3 or TRBV12-4 and TRBJ1-4; TRBD1 might be the D (6 bases). The CDR3 runs to 14 residues. Trimming took off 6 bases at V and 4 bases at J, with 12 bases between the two ends. In DNA form, the CDR3 reads TGTGCCAGCAGCGGGGGGCAGGTTAATGAAAAACTGTTTTTT. Its protein product is CASSGGQVNEKLFF.

The chain employs TRBV7-8 and TRBJ1-6; D is ambiguous. Trimming removed 5 bases at V and 0 bases at J, with 11 bases between. Germline V CDR1 and CDR2: SGHVS, FQNEAQ. The CDR3 sequence is 16 residues long. The CDR3 region is CASSASEGSYNSPLHF. The CDR3 nucleotides are TGTGCCAGCAGCGCCTCAGAGGGCTCCTATAATTCACCCCTCCACTTT. Looking up the rest from reference TRBV7-8 and TRBJ1-6 gives the full variable domain: GAGVSQSPRYKVAKRGQDVALRCDPISGHVSLFWYQQALGQGPEFLTYFQNEAQLDKSGLPSDRFFAERPEGSVSTLKIQRTQQEDSAVYLCASSASEGSYNSPLHFGNGTRLTVT.

Ten or more counts support this clonotype. The chain carries TRBV5-5 and TRBJ1-1, with 9 bases matching TRBD1. V trimming: 3 bases; J trimming: 1 base; junction bases outside the gene matches: 1. There are 14 residues in the CDR3. Germline V lookup: CDR1 SGHKS, CDR2 YYEKEE (reference sequence). The CDR3 sequence: CASSWGQGNTEAFF. CDR3 DNA sequence: TGTGCCAGCAGCTGGGGACAGGGGAACACTGAAGCTTTCTTT. The complete variable domain, with remaining parts taken from reference TRBV5-5 and TRBJ1-1, reads DAGVTQSPTHLIKTRGQQVTLRCSPISGHKSVSWYQQVLGQGPQFIFQYYEKEERGRGNFPDRFSARQFPNYSSELNVNALLLGDSALYLCASSWGQGNTEAFFGQGTRLTVV.

This sequence joins TRBV19 and TRBJ2-5; D is uncertain. CDR1 and CDR2 from the germline V gene are LNHDA and SQIVND (reference sequence). The length of the CDR3 is 13 residues. The germline V and J ends were trimmed by 6 bases and 3 bases, with 11 bases remaining between them. This CDR3 is CASRPEIEETQYF. The CDR3 DNA sequence: TGTGCCAGTAGGCCCGAGATTGAAGAGACCCAGTACTTC. Combining the CDR3 with reference TRBV19 and TRBJ2-5 gives the whole variable domain DGGITQSPKYLFRKEGQNVTLSCEQNLNHDAMYWYRQDPGQGLRLIYYSQIVNDFQKGDIAEGYSVSREKKESFPLTVTSAQKNPTAFYLCASRPEIEETQYFGPGTRLLVL.

The V call is TRBV4-1, the J call TRBJ1-2, with D uncertain. Germline V gene lookup returns CDR1 MGHRA and CDR2 YSYEKL. The V and J ends lost 4 bases and 0 bases respectively, with 12 bases between them. This CDR3 spans 15 amino acids. The CDR3 coding sequence is TGCGCCAGCAGCCCTCACACCGAGTCTAACTATGGCTACACCTTC. This sequence encodes CASSPHTESNYGYTF.

V usage is TRBV19 and J usage is TRBJ1-1, with 7 bases that match TRBD1. Per germline, CDR1 LNHDA and CDR2 SQIVND (reference sequence). The CDR3 is 12 amino acids. This CDR3 is CASTGLRAEAFF. As DNA, the CDR3 is TGTGCATCGACAGGGTTGCGGGCTGAAGCTTTCTTT.

As concerns this clonotype: With a much larger clone just one base away, this may be a read error. V and J are TRBV29-1 and TRBJ1-1; D remains unclear. CDR1 SQVTM and CDR2 ANQGSEA come from the germline V gene. This CDR3 is 13 amino acids long. The DNA for the CDR3 is TGCGGCGTTGAGACCCTGGAAGGAACTGAAGCTTTCTTT. Amino acids: CGVETLEGTEAFF.

This clonotype was found a few times. The rearrangement links TRBV3-1 to TRBJ1-2, with unresolved D. Trimming took 6 bases from V and 8 from J, leaving 16 bases between them. This CDR3 has 13 residues. The germline V gene encodes CDR1 LGHDT and CDR2 YNNKEL (reference sequence). The CDR3 DNA follows: TGTGCCAGCAGTCCCCCGGCCCGAGGGGGCTACACCTTC. It yields the protein CASSPPARGGYTF.